This T cell receptor (beta chain) emerged from a study of OX40 agonist ivuxolimab in advanced cancers. Study in general: An agonistic human IgG2 monoclonal antibody against OX40 (CD134) was given.

Germline CDR1 is SGDLS and CDR2 is YYNGEE. V lost 4 bases and J lost 9; bases outside the gene matches: 8. The CDR3 contains 15 residues. Data came from immunoSEQ multiplex PCR; TCRdb stores just in-frame clones and leaves some out. The repertoire holds fewer than 25,000 clones, approximately 80% seen once, with 30% to 45% in the top ten. Blood samples were obtained at baseline, cycle 4 day 1, and cycle 7 day 1. The chain links TRBV9 to TRBJ1-6; 9 positions match TRBD1. Here the sequenced sample was CD4+ or CD8+ T cells sorted from blood, taken in a trial of the OX40 agonist ivuxolimab. The TCR originated in an adult with an advanced solid tumor such as melanoma, head and neck, liver or kidney cancer. The CDR3 reads CASSQGQGFGSPLHF. The DNA of the CDR3 is TGTGCCAGCAGCCAGGGACAGGGCTTTGGTTCACCCCTCCACTTT. The variable domain in full, with the rest retrieved from reference TRBV9 and TRBJ1-6, is DSGVTQTPKHLITATGQRVTLRCSPRSGDLSVYWYQQSLDQGLQFLIQYYNGEERAKGNILERFSAQQFPDLHSELNLSSLELGDSALYFCASSQGQGFGSPLHFGNGTRLTVT.